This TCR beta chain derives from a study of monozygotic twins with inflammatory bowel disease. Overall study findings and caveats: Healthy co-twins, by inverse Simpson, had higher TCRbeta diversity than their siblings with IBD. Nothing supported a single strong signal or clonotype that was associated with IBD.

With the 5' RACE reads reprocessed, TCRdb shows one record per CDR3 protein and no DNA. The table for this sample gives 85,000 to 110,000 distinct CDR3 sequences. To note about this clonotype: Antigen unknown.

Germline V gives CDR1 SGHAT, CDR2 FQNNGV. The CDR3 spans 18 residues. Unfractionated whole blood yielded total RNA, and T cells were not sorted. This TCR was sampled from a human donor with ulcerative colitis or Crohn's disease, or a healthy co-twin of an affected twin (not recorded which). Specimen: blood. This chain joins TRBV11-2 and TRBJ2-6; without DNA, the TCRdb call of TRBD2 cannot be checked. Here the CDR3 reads CASSPSGLTISGANVLTF.